This TCR beta chain stems from a study of cytomegalovirus exposure and HLA in healthy donors. Study at large: The study's early data release held about 85 million unique TCRs from HLA-typed donors.

Primers: 60 Vbeta forward and 13 Jbeta reverse. This table comes from immunoSEQ multiplex PCR, and its TCRdb copy is limited to in-frame clones, with some not included. The profile shows some 180,000 clones, 78% of them singletons. The CDR3 runs to 14 residues. Between the trimmed V and J ends, which lost 3 bases and 4 bases, there was a span of 13 bases. Germline CDR1 is SGHRS and CDR2 is YFSETQ. Study results and limitations: Sequences of the TCR beta chain were said to predict the HLA-A and HLA-B alleles of most subjects accurately.

This clone was seen just once. What it recognizes is unknown. Donors likely had unrecorded immune exposures despite being nominally healthy when sampled. The receptor comes from a female donor in good health and CMV-seronegative. The chain recombines TRBV5-1 with TRBJ1-2; a possible D gene is TRBD1 (6 bases). Sequencing was performed on PBMCs. The CDR3 here is CASSSAGTIYGYTF. CDR3 DNA: TGCGCCAGCAGCTCCGCCGGGACAATCTATGGCTACACCTTC.